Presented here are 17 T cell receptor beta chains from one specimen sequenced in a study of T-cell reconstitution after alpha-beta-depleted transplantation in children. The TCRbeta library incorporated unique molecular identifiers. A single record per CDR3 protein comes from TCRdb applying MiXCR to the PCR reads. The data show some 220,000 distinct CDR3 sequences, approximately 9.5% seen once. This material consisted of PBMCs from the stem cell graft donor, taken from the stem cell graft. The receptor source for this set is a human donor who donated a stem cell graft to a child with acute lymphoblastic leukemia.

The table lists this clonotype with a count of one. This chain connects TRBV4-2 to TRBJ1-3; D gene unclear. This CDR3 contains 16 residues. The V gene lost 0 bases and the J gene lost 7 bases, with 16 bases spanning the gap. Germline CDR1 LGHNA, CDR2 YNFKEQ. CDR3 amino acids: CASSQETPGSPNTIYF. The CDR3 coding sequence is TGTGCCAGCAGCCAAGAGACCCCGGGGAGCCCCAACACCATATATTTT.

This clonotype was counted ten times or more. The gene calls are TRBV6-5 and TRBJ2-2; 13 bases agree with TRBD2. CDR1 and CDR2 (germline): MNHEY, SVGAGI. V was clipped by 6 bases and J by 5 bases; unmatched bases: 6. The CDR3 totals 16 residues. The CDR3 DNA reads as TGTGCCAGCAGCCGACTAGCGGGGGGTGGGACCGGGGAGCTGTTTTTT. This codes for CASSRLAGGGTGELFF.

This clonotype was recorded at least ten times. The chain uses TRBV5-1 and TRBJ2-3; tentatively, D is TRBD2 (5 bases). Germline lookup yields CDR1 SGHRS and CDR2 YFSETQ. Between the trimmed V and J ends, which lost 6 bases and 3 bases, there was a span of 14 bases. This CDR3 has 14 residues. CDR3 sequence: CASTLGEITDTQYF. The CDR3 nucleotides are TGCGCCAGCACCCTTGGGGAGATTACAGATACGCAGTATTTT.

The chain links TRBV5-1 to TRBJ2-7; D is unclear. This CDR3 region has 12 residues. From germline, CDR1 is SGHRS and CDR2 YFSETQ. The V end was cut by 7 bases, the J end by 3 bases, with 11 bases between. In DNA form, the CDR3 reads TGCGCCAGCGGGCCCAACTTCTACGAGCAGTACTTC. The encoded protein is CASGPNFYEQYF.

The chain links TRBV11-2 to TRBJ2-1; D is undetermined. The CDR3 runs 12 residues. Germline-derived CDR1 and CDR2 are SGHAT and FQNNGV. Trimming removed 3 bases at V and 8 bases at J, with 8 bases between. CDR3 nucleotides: TGTGCCAGCAGCTTTGGCGATCATGAGCAGTTCTTC. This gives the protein CASSFGDHEQFF. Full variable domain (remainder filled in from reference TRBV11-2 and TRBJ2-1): EAGVAQSPRYKIIEKRQSVAFWCNPISGHATLYWYQQILGQGPKLLIQFQNNGVVDDSQLPKDRFSAERLKGVDSTLKIQPAKLEDSAVYLCASSFGDHEQFFGPGTRLTVL.

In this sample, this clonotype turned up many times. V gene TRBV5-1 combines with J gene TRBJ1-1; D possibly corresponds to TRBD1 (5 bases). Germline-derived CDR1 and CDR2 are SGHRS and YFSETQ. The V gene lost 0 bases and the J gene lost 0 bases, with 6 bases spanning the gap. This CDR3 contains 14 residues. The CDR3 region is CASSLVRVNTEAFF. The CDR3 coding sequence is TGCGCCAGCAGCTTGGTCAGGGTGAACACTGAAGCTTTCTTT.

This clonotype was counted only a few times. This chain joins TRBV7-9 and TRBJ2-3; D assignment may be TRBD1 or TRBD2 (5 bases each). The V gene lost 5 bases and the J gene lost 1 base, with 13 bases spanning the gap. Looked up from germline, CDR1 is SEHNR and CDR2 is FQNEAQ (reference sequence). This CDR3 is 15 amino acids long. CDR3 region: CASSPWGSGTDTQYF. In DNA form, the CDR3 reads TGTGCCAGCAGCCCATGGGGGTCTGGCACAGATACGCAGTATTTT.

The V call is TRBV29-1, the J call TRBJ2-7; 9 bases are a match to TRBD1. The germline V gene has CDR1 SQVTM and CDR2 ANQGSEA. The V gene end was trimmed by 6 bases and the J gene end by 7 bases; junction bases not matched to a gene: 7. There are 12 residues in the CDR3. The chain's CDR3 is CSVRTGVGEQYF. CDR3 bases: TGCAGCGTGAGGACAGGGGTGGGTGAGCAGTACTTC.

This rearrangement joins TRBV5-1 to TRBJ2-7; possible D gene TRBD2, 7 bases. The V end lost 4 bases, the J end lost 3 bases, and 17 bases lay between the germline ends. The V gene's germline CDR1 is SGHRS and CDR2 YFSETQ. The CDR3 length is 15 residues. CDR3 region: CASSPAGAQGYEQYF. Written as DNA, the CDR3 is TGCGCCAGCAGCCCGGCGGGGGCCCAGGGCTACGAGCAGTACTTC.

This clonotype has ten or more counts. CDR3 loop: CASSPNRNRDGYTF. The CDR3 DNA reads TGCGCCAGCAGCCCAAACAGGAATCGGGATGGCTACACCTTC. V gene TRBV5-1 combines with J gene TRBJ1-2, with D perhaps matching TRBD1 (5 bases). Germline lookup yields CDR1 SGHRS and CDR2 YFSETQ. V lost 4 bases and J 6 bases, leaving 16 bases between the germline ends. The CDR3 runs to 14 residues.

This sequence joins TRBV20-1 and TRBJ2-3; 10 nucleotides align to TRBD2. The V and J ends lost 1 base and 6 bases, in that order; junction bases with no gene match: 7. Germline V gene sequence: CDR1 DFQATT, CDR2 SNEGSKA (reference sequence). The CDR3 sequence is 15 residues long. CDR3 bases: TGCAGTGCTAGAGGGAGCGGGGGGGCTCTGGATACGCAGTATTTT. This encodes CSARGSGGALDTQYF.

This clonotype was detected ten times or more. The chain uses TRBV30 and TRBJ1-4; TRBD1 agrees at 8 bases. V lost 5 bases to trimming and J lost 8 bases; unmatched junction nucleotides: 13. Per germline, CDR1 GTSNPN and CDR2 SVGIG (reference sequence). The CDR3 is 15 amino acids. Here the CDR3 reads CAWSLLGQGLEKLFF. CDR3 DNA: TGTGCCTGGTCCCTCCTCGGACAGGGTTTGGAAAAACTGTTTTTT.

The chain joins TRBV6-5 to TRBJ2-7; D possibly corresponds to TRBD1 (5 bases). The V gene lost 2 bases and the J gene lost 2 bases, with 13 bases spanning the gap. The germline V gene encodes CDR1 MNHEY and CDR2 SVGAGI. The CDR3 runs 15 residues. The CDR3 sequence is CASSYSRQLPYEQYF. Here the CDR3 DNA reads TGTGCCAGCAGTTACAGTAGACAGCTACCCTACGAGCAGTACTTC.

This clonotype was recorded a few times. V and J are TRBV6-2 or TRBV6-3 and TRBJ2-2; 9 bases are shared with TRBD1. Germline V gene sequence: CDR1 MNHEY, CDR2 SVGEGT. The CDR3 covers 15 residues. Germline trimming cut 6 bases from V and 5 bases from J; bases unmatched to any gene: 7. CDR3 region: CASRLDRGRTGELFF. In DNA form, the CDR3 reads TGTGCCAGCAGACTAGACAGGGGGAGGACCGGGGAGCTGTTTTTT.

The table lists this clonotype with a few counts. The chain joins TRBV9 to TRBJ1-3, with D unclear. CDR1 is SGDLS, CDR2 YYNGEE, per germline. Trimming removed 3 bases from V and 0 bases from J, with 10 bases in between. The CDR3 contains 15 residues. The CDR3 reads CASSAEGFSGNTIYF. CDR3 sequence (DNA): TGTGCCAGCAGCGCCGAGGGCTTCTCTGGAAACACCATATATTTT.

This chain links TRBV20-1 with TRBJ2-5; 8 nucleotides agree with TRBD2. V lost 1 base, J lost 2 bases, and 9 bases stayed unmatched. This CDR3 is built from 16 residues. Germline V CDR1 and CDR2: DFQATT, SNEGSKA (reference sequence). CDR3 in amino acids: CSARVGAGASQETQYF. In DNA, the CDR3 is TGCAGTGCTAGAGTAGGAGCGGGGGCCTCTCAAGAGACCCAGTACTTC.

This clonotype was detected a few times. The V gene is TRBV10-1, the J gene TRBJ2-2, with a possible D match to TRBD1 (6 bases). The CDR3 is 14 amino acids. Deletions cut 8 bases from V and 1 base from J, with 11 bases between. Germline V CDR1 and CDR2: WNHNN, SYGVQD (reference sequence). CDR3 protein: CASRDNLNTGELFF. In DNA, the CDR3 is TGCGCCAGCCGGGACAACTTGAACACCGGGGAGCTGTTTTTT.